Listed below are T cell receptor beta chains from one sample, sequenced in a study of OX40 agonist ivuxolimab in advanced cancers. Data came from immunoSEQ multiplex PCR; TCRdb stores just in-frame clones and leaves some out. This table has approximately 49,000 clones, 80% to 90% appearing once. The material sequenced was CD4+ or CD8+ T cells sorted from blood, taken in a trial of the OX40 agonist ivuxolimab. Receptors were obtained from an adult with an advanced solid tumor such as melanoma, head and neck, liver or kidney cancer. The CDR3 runs from the conserved cysteine through the conserved F or W.

TRBV4-1	14	TRBJ2-1	CASKGSGWLGEQFF
TRBV28	12	TRBJ2-1	CASSLRGIEQFF
TRBV14	19	TRBJ2-1	CASSLTGTSGRALYNEQFF
TRBV25-1	11	TRBJ2-1	CASTGTNEQFF
TRBV11-2	14	TRBJ1-2	CASVPGQGDYGYTF
TRBV27	13	TRBJ2-2	CASSPPRTGELFF
TRBV4-1	11	TRBJ2-5	CASSQVGTQYF
TRBV27	16	TRBJ2-5	CASSPSPRGSYETQYF
TRBV5-6	13	TRBJ1-1	CASSLVAAAEAFF
TRBV27	12	TRBJ2-1	CASSHSYNEQFF
TRBV7-2	13	TRBJ2-7	CASRLRGDYEQYF
TRBV7-9	12	TRBJ1-2	CASSSLDYGYTF
TRBV19	15	TRBJ1-5	CASSIMVKFNQPQHF
TRBV6-1	11	TRBJ1-5	CASSYPGPQHF
TRBV27	14	TRBJ2-7	CASSFLASSYEQYF
TRBV7-9	19	TRBJ2-1	CASSPTPGTGTSSYNEQFF
TRBV5-6	14	TRBJ2-7	CASSLGGSSYEQYF
TRBV6-5	16	TRBJ1-5	CASSYSKPYGNQPQHF
TRBV29-1	16	TRBJ2-1	CSVLTQGSLRGNEQFF
TRBV6-5	15	TRBJ2-7	CASSYSIVSSYEQYF
TRBV19	15	TRBJ1-6	CASSIQGEGNSPLHF
TRBV9	14	TRBJ2-1	CASSVEGVGGEQFF
TRBV27	14	TRBJ1-5	CASSLYPLNQPQHF
TRBV28	18	TRBJ2-1	CASSLTPLRGWGDNEQFF
TRBV5-6	12	TRBJ2-1	CASLGAYNEQFF
TRBV10-3	15	TRBJ1-2	CAISEGQGVYYGYTF
TRBV7-8	17	TRBJ1-2	CASSPAQGGGVNYGYTF
TRBV13	15	TRBJ2-1	CASSIGRGDYNEQFF
TRBV9	16	TRBJ2-7	CASSAKGTSGSYEQYF
TRBV19	16	TRBJ2-3	CASSITGTGDVDTQYF
TRBV12-5	14	TRBJ2-1	CASGPRGGNDEQFF
TRBV27	13	TRBJ1-2	CASSPTAFYGYTF
TRBV27	14	TRBJ2-1	CASRMTGRFNEQFF
TRBV27	18	TRBJ2-1	CASKMPRGVATTYNEQFF
TRBV28	18	TRBJ2-1	CASSFPSGGMSSYNEQFF
TRBV5-6	15	TRBJ1-2	CASSLVGRSDYGYTF
TRBV5-4	14	TRBJ2-3	CASSPGAPGDTQYF
TRBV5-1	12	TRBJ1-2	CASSQDRVGYTF
TRBV5-1	18	TRBJ1-3	CASSLVGGGPSSGNTIYF
TRBV6-4	14	TRBJ2-6	CASSGQGGANVLTF
TRBV23-1	14	TRBJ1-4	CASSQSRTNEKLFF
TRBV7-6	12	TRBJ2-1	CASSHQSDEQFF
TRBV7-6	15	TRBJ2-2	CASSPRLTNTGELFF
TRBV9	15	TRBJ2-5	CASSGSGTSGETQYF
TRBV29-1	17	TRBJ1-1	CSVEPGRTGEWDTEAFF
TRBV5-4	15	TRBJ2-2	CASSLGSGAVGELFF
TRBV7-6	17	TRBJ2-1	CASSLGATGTGSDEQFF
TRBV7-2	17	TRBJ2-3	CASSLGVGGISTDTQYF
TRBV5-5	14	TRBJ2-5	CASSLPGFTETQYF
TRBV27	9	TRBJ2-7	CASKYEQYF
TRBV6-6	11	TRBJ2-1	CASSYSNEQFF
TRBV15	17	TRBJ1-1	CATSRDNGPVMNTEAFF
TRBV9	16	TRBJ2-3	CASSVAVAGLWDTQYF
TRBV7-8	17	TRBJ2-3	CASSLQSGRASTDTQYF